A single count supports the clone carrying this T cell receptor beta chain. As yet, its antigen is unknown. The germline CDR1 and CDR2 sequences are SEHNR and FQNEAQ (reference sequence). The CDR3 spans 13 residues. Trimming took off 4 bases at V and 8 bases at J, with 14 bases between the two ends. Healthy bone marrow donors supplied every sample. The record originates from a study of cytomegalovirus exposure and HLA in healthy donors. The PCR ran on 60 Vbeta and 13 Jbeta primers. Assay: immunoSEQ multiplex PCR; the TCRdb copy retains only in-frame clones and omits some. Of about 180,000 clones listed, roughly 80% are singletons. Study-level findings and limits: Highest at DRB1 and lowest at HLA-C, TCR association rates differed among HLA loci in a later analysis.

The chain joins TRBV7-9 to TRBJ1-2; no clear D. The receptor's source is a girl between 10 and 17 years old in good health and CMV-seropositive. The sample consisted of PBMCs. This CDR3 is CASSWLVARGYTF. The CDR3 DNA sequence: TGTGCCAGCAGCTGGTTGGTAGCACGCGGCTACACCTTC.